Listed here is a single TCR beta chain. The antigen remains undetermined. Amplified regions were TCR beta CDR3 sequences from RNA transcripts. The TCR CDR3 first-round RT-PCR relied on the HTBI primer set. TCRdb redid the calling of the multiplex PCR reads with MiXCR, one entry per CDR3 protein. Here the sample spans roughly 700,000 distinct CDR3 sequences, around a third being singletons. Graves' hyperthyroidism showing no ophthalmopathy progression within 18 months was considered stable. On the basis of clinical symptoms, serum thyroxine and TRAb, thyroid ultrasound and orbital computed tomography, diagnoses were made. V lost 4 bases and J 6 bases, leaving 5 bases between the germline ends. The germline gives CDR1 SNHLY, CDR2 FYNNEI. The CDR3 totals 11 residues. The data belong to a study of T cells in Graves' hyperthyroidism and ophthalmopathy. Study overall: Peripheral blood was drawn at first diagnosis, prior to all treatment.

The study, taken as a whole, reports: From stable hyperthyroidism, ophthalmopathy was set apart by a 13 V-J model.

This rearrangement joins TRBV2 to TRBJ2-3; unclear D gene. Input material: blood. The origin of this receptor is a woman in her thirties or forties with Graves' hyperthyroidism. CDR3 sequence reads: CASSAPDTQYF. The CDR3 DNA reads TGTGCCAGCAGTGCTCCGGATACGCAGTATTTT.